Below are 30 T cell receptor beta chains sequenced from a single sample in a study of blood T cells in healthy people across ages. A sample-barcoded 5' primer and a J-beta primer mix were used in a second PCR of about 7 to 12 cycles. TCRdb re-called the 5' RACE reads with MiXCR, one entry per CDR3 protein. The repertoire includes approximately 690,000 distinct CDR3 sequences, about 54% of them detected once, and approximately 40% sits in the top ten. The sequencing input was blood. The source is a man between 60 and 75 years old in good health.

The chain couples TRBV4-2 to TRBJ2-3, with a weak D call TRBD2 (5 bases). Germline V gene data show CDR1 as LGHNA and CDR2 as YNFKEQ. Trimming cost V 4 bases and J 5 bases, with 10 bases left between them. This CDR3 comprises 13 residues. CDR3 nucleotide sequence: TGTGCCAGCAGCCCCGCGGGCCGAGATACGCAGTATTTT. Translating it yields CASSPAGRDTQYF.

The chain combines TRBV6-2 or TRBV6-3 with TRBJ2-5, with D unclear. Germline CDR1 MNHEY, CDR2 SVGEGT. The CDR3 is 14 residues long. The V end was cut by 8 bases, the J end by 4 bases, with 17 bases between. The CDR3 DNA reads as TGTGCCAGCGCAGGACGGCCGCCGGGAGAGACCCAGTACTTC. It encodes CASAGRPPGETQYF.

The chain is built from TRBV6-2 or TRBV6-3 and TRBJ2-7; TRBD2 aligns across 9 bases. Germline V gene data show CDR1 as MNHEY and CDR2 as SVGEGT. CDR3 size: 16 residues. The J segment lost 1 base and the V segment lost 6 bases, leaving 10 bases of the junction unmatched. CDR3: CASSSYARGGSYEQYF. The CDR3 DNA sequence: TGTGCCAGCAGCTCCTACGCGCGGGGGGGGTCCTACGAGCAGTACTTC.

This clonotype came up once. The V gene is TRBV3-1, the J gene TRBJ2-5, with 10 positions matching TRBD2. In germline, CDR1 is LGHDT, CDR2 YNNKEL (reference sequence). The CDR3 sequence is 13 residues long. Trimming at V came to 5 bases and at J to 5 bases, leaving 2 bases not matched to a gene. Written as DNA, the CDR3 is TGTGCCAGCAGCACTAGCGGGGCGGAGACCCAGTACTTC. This sequence encodes CASSTSGAETQYF.

This clonotype was found many times. V and J are TRBV20-1 and TRBJ2-5; 11 bases are a match to TRBD2. This CDR3 spans 15 amino acids. Germline CDR1 reads DFQATT; CDR2 reads SNEGSKA (reference sequence). The trim removed 0 bases at V and 4 bases at J, leaving 4 bases unmatched. This chain's CDR3 is CSARDLSGGAETQYF. The CDR3 bases are TGCAGTGCTAGAGACCTTAGCGGGGGGGCAGAGACCCAGTACTTC.

The chain couples TRBV21-1 to TRBJ2-3; the listed D gene, TRBD1, was not tested against the DNA. TRBV21-1 is noted as a pseudogene. The CDR3 is 16 residues long. CDR3 sequence: CASSKRAPGVVDTQYF. As DNA, the CDR3 is TGTGCCAGCAGCAAAAGGGCTCCAGGGGTGGTAGATACGCAGTATTTT.

V usage is TRBV4-1 and J usage is TRBJ2-5, with 9 bases that match TRBD2. This CDR3 is 15 amino acids long. CDR1 MGHRA and CDR2 YSYEKL come from the germline V gene. V was clipped by 3 bases and J by 4 bases; unmatched bases: 6. The CDR3 protein is CASSHGLAGLETQYF. The CDR3 bases are TGCGCCAGCAGCCATGGGCTAGCGGGGCTAGAGACCCAGTACTTC.

This clonotype came up a few times. The V gene is TRBV7-2, the J gene TRBJ1-5; D is unresolved. V gave up 1 base and J gave up 6 bases, with 7 bases separating them. Germline CDR1 is SGHTA and CDR2 is FQGNSA. CDR3 length: 13 residues. Here the CDR3 reads CASSLVEGQPQHF. The DNA of the CDR3 is TGTGCCAGCAGCTTAGTCGAGGGTCAGCCCCAGCATTTT. Based on the CDR3 plus reference TRBV7-2 and TRBJ1-5, the full variable domain is GAGVSQSPSNKVTEKGKDVELRCDPISGHTALYWYRQSLGQGLEFLIYFQGNSAPDKSGLPSDRFSAERTGGSVSTLTIQRTQQEDSAVYLCASSLVEGQPQHFGDGTRLSIL.

This chain links TRBV7-2 with TRBJ2-1, with 8 bases aligning to TRBD2. CDR3 length: 15 residues. The trim removed 2 bases at V and 8 bases at J, leaving 8 bases unmatched. The germline gives CDR1 SGHTA, CDR2 FQGNSA. The CDR3 sequence is CASSLSAGGIYEQFF. The CDR3 DNA is TGTGCCAGCAGCTTAAGCGCGGGGGGTATATATGAGCAGTTCTTC.

The J gene is TRBJ2-6, the V gene TRBV5-1; TRBD1 or TRBD2 may be the D gene (6 bases each). Per the germline V gene, CDR1 is SGHRS and CDR2 is YFSETQ. This CDR3 contains 17 residues. V was shortened by 0 bases and J by 2 bases, with 12 bases between the two germline ends. The CDR3 reads CASSLDSGGPGANVLTF. The CDR3, as DNA: TGCGCCAGCAGCTTGGATTCCGGGGGCCCTGGGGCCAACGTCCTGACTTTC.

This sequence joins TRBV6-1 and TRBJ2-5, with D possibly being TRBD1 (6 bases). V lost 8 bases to trimming and J lost 5 bases, with 15 bases between them. Germline V gives CDR1 MNHNS, CDR2 SASEGT. The CDR3 contains 13 residues. For the CDR3, the DNA is TGTGCCAGCGCTGGGGGCCAGTGGGAGACCCAGTACTTC. It translates to CASAGGQWETQYF.

The chain recombines TRBV5-1 with TRBJ2-1; maybe TRBD1 (6 bases). The CDR3 has 15 residues. The germline V gene has CDR1 SGHRS and CDR2 YFSETQ. The ends were cut back, 0 bases at V and 9 bases at J, with 16 bases in the middle. The CDR3 sequence: CASSLEASPRGEQFF. The CDR3 DNA follows: TGCGCCAGCAGCTTGGAGGCCAGCCCCAGGGGTGAGCAGTTCTTC.

Written as DNA, the CDR3 is TGCAGTGCTAGATCCAGGAGTGAGCAGTTCTTC. Translating it yields CSARSRSEQFF. The rearrangement joins TRBV20-1 to TRBJ2-1; D gene unclear. V was trimmed by 2 bases and J by 9 bases, leaving 8 bases between them. This CDR3 is 11 amino acids long. Germline-derived CDR1 and CDR2 are DFQATT and SNEGSKA (reference sequence).

This chain connects TRBV7-2 to TRBJ1-1, with TRBD1 as a possible D gene (6 bases). Germline CDR1 SGHTA, CDR2 FQGNSA. V was cut by 5 bases and J by 4 bases, with 17 bases left in between. The CDR3 runs 15 residues. The CDR3 sequence: CASSQGGAAGTEAFF. The CDR3 DNA is TGTGCCAGCAGCCAAGGGGGGGCCGCGGGCACTGAAGCTTTCTTT.

This clonotype has a handful of counts. The chain is built from TRBV12-3 or TRBV12-4 and TRBJ2-1, with 10 bases that match TRBD1. V trimming: 6 bases; J trimming: 6 bases; junction bases outside the gene matches: 8. The CDR3 length is 15 residues. The CDR3: CASRRPGTGANEQFF. The CDR3 DNA reads TGTGCCAGCAGGCGACCCGGGACAGGGGCCAATGAGCAGTTCTTC.

The chain joins TRBV11-2 to TRBJ2-5, with D perhaps matching TRBD2 (6 bases). CDR3 length equals 16 residues. The V gene lost 0 bases and the J gene lost 5 bases, with 16 bases spanning the gap. Germline assignment: CDR1 SGHAT and CDR2 FQNNGV. The CDR3: CASSLDGTRGSETQYF. CDR3 in DNA: TGTGCCAGCAGCTTAGATGGGACTCGAGGAAGTGAGACCCAGTACTTC.

The count of this clonotype is one. J is TRBJ1-4 and V is TRBV3-1; the D gene is possibly TRBD1 (6 bases). The CDR3 runs to 14 residues. Per germline, CDR1 LGHDT and CDR2 YNNKEL (reference sequence). The germline V and J ends were trimmed by 4 bases and 4 bases, with 10 bases remaining between them. Written as DNA, the CDR3 is TGTGCCAGCAGCCGCAGGGGAAATAATGAAAAACTGTTTTTT. Its protein product is CASSRRGNNEKLFF.

The genes are TRBV15 and TRBJ1-4, with D tentatively TRBD1 (6 bases). V was cut by 1 base and J by 6 bases, with 9 bases left in between. Germline V gene lookup returns CDR1 LNHNV and CDR2 YYDKDF (reference sequence). This CDR3 is 14 amino acids long. CDR3 amino acids: CATSRGTAHEKLFF. The DNA for the CDR3 is TGTGCCACCAGCAGAGGGACAGCCCATGAAAAACTGTTTTTT.

The CDR3 bases are TGTGCCAGCAGTGGAGTCGGAGGGGAGGACTATGGCTACACCTTC. Amino acids: CASSGVGGEDYGYTF. The gene calls are TRBV2 and TRBJ1-2; possibly TRBD1 for D (5 bases). The germline V gene has CDR1 SNHLY and CDR2 FYNNEI. CDR3 length equals 15 residues. With 4 bases removed from V and 3 bases from J, the gap between germline ends came to 15 bases.

V usage is TRBV6-1 and J usage is TRBJ1-1; D may be TRBD1 (6 bases). The germline V gene encodes CDR1 MNHNS and CDR2 SASEGT. CDR3 length equals 14 residues. Trimming left V 6 bases short and J 5 bases short, with 16 bases between. The CDR3 loop is CASRNGGVGTEAFF. CDR3 coding DNA: TGTGCCAGCAGAAATGGGGGCGTGGGGACTGAAGCTTTCTTT.

This chain uses TRBV4-1 with TRBJ2-7; D is possibly TRBD1 (7 bases). The J call is doubtful: the DNA matches TRBJ2-4 better. Germline assignment: CDR1 MGHRA and CDR2 YSYEKL. The CDR3 spans 14 residues. The CDR3 here is CASSPLSGGRIQYF. CDR3 nucleotides: TGCGCCAGCAGCCCCTTATCAGGGGGGCGCATTCAGTACTTC.

This clonotype has only a few counts. V usage is TRBV7-9 and J usage is TRBJ2-5; D uncertain. The CDR3 spans 15 residues. Trimming cost V 5 bases and J 4 bases, with 17 bases left between them. Germline loops: CDR1 SEHNR, CDR2 FQNEAQ (reference sequence). Here the CDR3 reads CASSRQDIGPETQYF. In DNA, the CDR3 is TGTGCCAGCAGCCGACAAGATATCGGCCCAGAGACCCAGTACTTC.

This clonotype occurred a few times. The CDR3: CASGLAGTDTQYF. The CDR3 DNA follows: TGTGCTAGTGGTTTGGCGGGAACAGATACGCAGTATTTT. This chain uses TRBV12-5 with TRBJ2-3; tentatively, D is TRBD2 (5 bases). Looked up from germline, CDR1 is LGHNT and CDR2 is FRNRAP. V lost 1 base and J 3 bases, leaving 5 bases between the germline ends. The CDR3 loop spans 13 amino acids.

This clonotype was observed at least ten times. The chain is built from TRBV5-1 and TRBJ2-1; no firm D call. Trimming took 1 base from V and 4 from J, leaving 15 bases between them. This CDR3 has 16 amino acids. Germline V gene lookup returns CDR1 SGHRS and CDR2 YFSETQ. CDR3 region: CASSLSYSRNYNEQFF. CDR3 nucleotides: TGCGCCAGCAGCTTGTCGTATAGCAGAAATTACAATGAGCAGTTCTTC.

The chain couples TRBV20-1 to TRBJ2-1; 15 positions agree with TRBD2. The germline V gene encodes CDR1 DFQATT and CDR2 SNEGSKA (reference sequence). The V segment lost 0 bases and the J segment 13 bases; nucleotides outside the gene matches: 16. This CDR3 is 18 amino acids long. The CDR3 nucleotides are TGCAGTGCTAGAGAAGGACTAGCGGGGGGGCCAGCGATAGAGACCCAGTTCTTC. Translated, it gives CSAREGLAGGPAIETQFF.

V and J are TRBV4-2 and TRBJ1-2; D gene uncertain. From germline, CDR1 is LGHNA and CDR2 YNFKEQ. The V end lost 0 bases, the J end lost 4 bases, and 12 bases lay between the germline ends. The CDR3 length is 15 residues. The CDR3 loop reads CASSQDVSGVYGYTF. CDR3 DNA: TGTGCCAGCAGCCAAGACGTCAGCGGGGTCTATGGCTACACCTTC.

The rearrangement joins TRBV20-1 to TRBJ2-7, with D hard to call. The length of the CDR3 is 10 residues. Trimming stripped 5 bases from V and 2 bases from J, with 4 bases between. Germline CDR1 DFQATT, CDR2 SNEGSKA (reference sequence). The CDR3 loop reads CSAGPYEQYF. CDR3 nucleotide sequence: TGCAGTGCTGGGCCCTACGAGCAGTACTTC.

On this clonotype itself: A read error is possible here, since a much larger clone lies one base away. This chain connects TRBV11-2 to TRBJ2-5; D call uncertain. Deletions cut 0 bases from V and 11 bases from J, with 34 bases between. Germline V gene lookup returns CDR1 SGHAT and CDR2 FQNNGV. The CDR3 is made up of 20 amino acids. In DNA, the CDR3 is TGTGCCAGCAGCTTAGATCTCCCCCGGCCAAAAGGTCCCCCATCCAATGAGCAGTACTTC. It encodes CASSLDLPRPKGPPSNEQYF.

This clonotype was seen once. The chain recombines TRBV2 with TRBJ1-6; D is uncertain. Between the trimmed V and J ends, which lost 6 bases and 1 base, there was a span of 7 bases. The CDR3 covers 14 residues. Germline V gene data show CDR1 as SNHLY and CDR2 as FYNNEI. As DNA, the CDR3 is TGTGCCAGCAGCCTACAGTCCTATAATTCACCCCTCCACTTT. As protein: CASSLQSYNSPLHF.

The V and J genes are TRBV5-1 and TRBJ2-3, with unresolved D. Trimming took off 0 bases at V and 14 bases at J, with 16 bases between the two ends. Germline assignment: CDR1 SGHRS and CDR2 YFSETQ. The CDR3 sequence is 13 residues long. The CDR3 DNA is TGCGCCAGCAGCTTGGTTGAAATGACCGCCGGGTATTTT. Its protein is CASSLVEMTAGYF.